This is a list of T cell receptor beta chains from one sample in a study of cytomegalovirus exposure and HLA in healthy donors. Method: immunoSEQ multiplex PCR; TCRdb's copy keeps in-frame clones and lacks some. The table shows 150,000 or so clones, with 65% to 85% occurring only once. Sequencing was performed on PBMCs. These receptors came from a male donor in good health and CMV-seronegative. CDR3s include the opening cysteine and the closing phenylalanine or tryptophan. D genes are given only for firm matches. Some rows mark clone size as missing; the rest say once, few, many or name a class of expanded clone.

V gene	clone size	D gene	J gene	CDR3 length	CDR3 protein	CDR3 DNA
TRBV4-3	once	TRBD1	TRBJ2-7	19	CASSQEWGQHFKVWDEQYF	TGCGCCAGCAGCCAAGAATGGGGACAGCACTTTAAAGTTTGGGACGAGCAGTACTTC
TRBV4-2	-	-	TRBJ2-7	17	CASSQVDGPWEMEEQYF	TGTGCCAGCAGCCAAGTTGACGGGCCGTGGGAGATGGAGGAGCAGTACTTC
TRBV7-8	-	TRBD1	TRBJ2-5	15	CASTIITGEWKTQYF	TGTGCCAGCACCATCATTACAGGGGAATGGAAGACCCAGTACTTC
TRBV4-1	-	-	TRBJ2-7	13	CASRPTVAYEQYF	TGCGCCAGCAGGCCGACAGTGGCCTACGAGCAGTACTTC
TRBV19	-	-	TRBJ2-1	12	CASSNGYNEQFF	TGTGCCAGTAGTAACGGGTACAATGAGCAGTTCTTC
TRBV27	-	TRBD2	TRBJ2-3	14	CASSSGGSGGPQYF	TGTGCCAGCAGCTCGGGGGGTAGCGGGGGGCCCCAGTATTTT
TRBV7-9	-	TRBD2	TRBJ2-1	16	CASSLGTASGFNEQFF	TGTGCCAGCAGCTTAGGTACGGCTAGCGGCTTCAATGAGCAGTTCTTC
TRBV19	-	-	TRBJ2-7	15	CASTGGALSSYEQYF	TGTGCCAGTACCGGGGGAGCCCTGAGCTCCTACGAGCAGTACTTC
TRBV2	-	-	TRBJ2-2	12	CASSPGVGELFF	TGTGCCAGCAGTCCGGGGGTCGGGGAGCTGTTTTTT
TRBV7-2	few	TRBD1	TRBJ1-1	16	CASSSRQGRGNTEAFF	TGTGCCAGCAGCTCCCGACAGGGGCGAGGGAACACTGAAGCTTTCTTT
TRBV5-4	-	TRBD1	TRBJ1-2	13	CASSPTGEYGYTF	TGTGCCAGCAGCCCCACAGGGGAGTATGGCTACACCTTC
TRBV18	-	TRBD2	TRBJ2-1	13	CASLNGGAGEQFF	TGTGCCAGCCTAAACGGGGGGGCCGGTGAGCAGTTCTTC
TRBV2	-	TRBD2	TRBJ2-5	21	CASSEASDYLAGGPWQETQYF	TGTGCCAGCAGTGAAGCCTCGGATTATCTAGCGGGGGGGCCGTGGCAAGAGACCCAGTACTTC
TRBV11-2	-	TRBD1	TRBJ2-2	17	CASSFGRQGMNTGELFF	TGTGCCAGCAGCTTTGGCCGACAGGGGATGAACACCGGGGAGCTGTTTTTT
TRBV10-3	-	-	TRBJ2-7	12	CAISESAREQYF	TGTGCCATCAGTGAGTCCGCGCGCGAGCAGTACTTC
TRBV25-1	-	-	TRBJ1-2	13	CATSQGGGRGYTF	TGTGCCACTTCCCAAGGAGGCGGGCGCGGCTACACCTTC
TRBV5-1	-	-	TRBJ2-7	16	CASSLAKDYLSYEQYF	TGCGCCAGCAGCTTGGCCAAAGACTATCTCTCCTACGAGCAGTACTTC
TRBV7-3	-	-	TRBJ1-1	14	CASSLQALNTEAFF	TGTGCCAGCAGCCTACAGGCCTTGAACACTGAAGCTTTCTTT
TRBV18	-	TRBD1	TRBJ2-7	16	CASSPPKIAGGGEQYF	TGTGCCAGCTCACCACCTAAAATCGCAGGGGGTGGCGAGCAGTACTTC
TRBV5-1	-	TRBD1	TRBJ1-1	16	CASSLEPLDRGTEAFF	TGCGCCAGCAGCCTGGAGCCCCTCGACAGGGGCACTGAAGCTTTCTTT
TRBV6-5	-	TRBD1	TRBJ2-3	14	CASSRDRSTDTQYF	TGTGCCAGCAGTAGGGACAGAAGCACAGATACGCAGTATTTT
TRBV6-1	-	-	TRBJ1-1	13	CASSGKGGTEAFF	TGTGCCAGCAGTGGTAAAGGGGGCACTGAAGCTTTCTTT
TRBV6-1	-	-	TRBJ1-5	16	CASSEGSGGASQPQHF	TGTGCCAGCAGTGAAGGGTCGGGGGGCGCCTCTCAGCCCCAGCATTTT
TRBV18	-	TRBD1	TRBJ1-2	16	CASSPTGGLSPYGYTF	TGTGCCAGCTCACCGACAGGGGGTCTTTCGCCCTATGGCTACACCTTC
TRBV6-6	-	TRBD1	TRBJ1-1	15	CASSYSLQGDTEAFF	TGTGCCAGCAGTTACTCGCTACAGGGGGACACTGAAGCTTTCTTT
TRBV6-5	once	TRBD1	TRBJ1-1	11	CASSDRGEAFF	TGTGCCAGCAGTGACAGGGGAGAAGCTTTCTTT
TRBV19	-	-	TRBJ1-1	13	CASDSETRGKAFF	TGTGCCAGTGATTCGGAGACACGGGGAAAAGCTTTCTTT
TRBV6-5	-	TRBD2	TRBJ2-1	15	CASRPDRLAGNEQFF	TGTGCCAGCAGACCCGACCGACTAGCGGGCAATGAGCAGTTCTTC
TRBV2	-	-	TRBJ2-3	14	CASFNRLLTDTQYF	TGTGCCAGCTTTAACAGGTTGCTCACAGATACGCAGTATTTT
TRBV5-8	-	TRBD2	TRBJ2-7	16	CASSSSSGGNLYEQYF	TGTGCCAGCAGCTCCTCTAGCGGGGGGAATCTCTACGAGCAGTACTTC
TRBV7-9	-	-	TRBJ2-3	15	CASSLDSLSTDTQYF	TGTGCCAGCAGCTTGGACAGCCTTAGCACAGATACGCAGTATTTT
TRBV7-2	few	-	TRBJ2-5	16	CASSPGMGALPETQYF	TGTGCCAGCAGCCCAGGGATGGGGGCCCTCCCCGAGACCCAGTACTTC